The TCR beta chain described here comes from a study of long-term antiretroviral therapy in people with HIV. Broader study findings: It was not possible to obtain data on ART adherence, viral resistance or therapy changes.

HIV-positive participants all received treatment in the United States. The CDR3 consists of 17 residues. V was pared by 0 bases and J by 4 bases, with 16 bases between. Germline V gene lookup returns CDR1 WSHSY and CDR2 SAAADI. They ran version v3.0 of the immunoSEQ assay at survey level. Sequencing was performed with immunoSEQ multiplex PCR; in TCRdb, only in-frame clones are kept and a portion is missing. The profile shows roughly 16,000 clones, under 80% of them singletons. Concerning this clone: Its target is not known.

This specimen was unsorted PBMCs, taken 2.1 to 2.2 years before starting antiretroviral therapy. This rearrangement joins TRBV10-2 to TRBJ1-3, with a possible D match to TRBD1 (6 bases). The source of this sequence is a man in his thirties or forties with HIV. The CDR3: CASSESVGGAGGNTIYF. The DNA of the CDR3 is TGCGCCAGCAGTGAGTCGGTCGGGGGCGCGGGAGGAAACACCATATATTTT.